A single TCR beta chain is shown here with its context. Antigen unknown. The source of the sample is a study of early T cells in non-severe SARS-CoV-2 infection. On the study more broadly: Sequenced bulk RNA came from whole blood that was unsorted, and chains were unpaired.

This CDR3 has 15 amino acids. After removal of 5 bases from V and 2 bases from J, the junction contained 10 bases not matched to a gene. Per germline, CDR1 DFQATT and CDR2 SNEGSKA (reference sequence). Overall study results and limits: A preference for anti-spike CD8 responses marked VDJdb matching, which missed private and CD4 specificities.

Attachment of unique molecular identifiers was made to individual cDNA molecules. TCRdb re-analysed the 5' RACE reads in MiXCR, keeping a single row per CDR3 protein. Here the sample spans some 66,000 distinct CDR3 sequences, around 13% being singletons. The TCR originated in an adult who was a healthcare worker with PCR-confirmed SARS-CoV-2 infection or an uninfected control (not recorded which). This sequence joins TRBV20-1 and TRBJ2-3, with 7 bases aligning to TRBD2. Sample: whole blood. The CDR3 here is CSAPERGYNTDTQYF. CDR3 nucleotides: TGCAGTGCTCCCGAGCGGGGTTACAACACAGATACGCAGTATTTT.